The 10 T cell receptor beta chains given below trace back to one sample, sequenced in a study of T cells expressing NK-cell markers. TCRdb processed the 5' RACE reads again and assigns one entry to each CDR3 protein, with no DNA. The sample table sets out 200,000 to 300,000 distinct CDR3 sequences. The sample was blood T cells: a sorted CD56 or NKG2C T cell subset, CD4+ or CD8+ T cells, or bulk PBMC T cells (not recorded which). These receptors were taken from a young man in good health.

The genes are TRBV23-1 and TRBJ2-3; TCRdb outputs TRBD2, but without DNA this stays unchecked. TRBV23-1 counts as an open reading frame of uncertain function. The CDR3 is 16 residues long. The CDR3 is CASSQSAGNRTDTQYF.

The V gene is TRBV12-3 or TRBV12-4, the J gene TRBJ1-2. The CDR3 consists of 12 residues. CDR3 loop: CASKGINYGYTF.

V and J are TRBV12-3 or TRBV12-4 and TRBJ1-5; no DNA is available, so the TRBD1 call from TCRdb remains unchecked. The CDR3 spans 15 residues. The CDR3 is CASSDAGQGNQPQHF.

The chain links TRBV4-1 to TRBJ2-1. In germline, CDR1 is MGHRA, CDR2 YSYEKL. The CDR3 runs 16 residues. CDR3 residues: CASSQAVSLSYNEQFF.

The chain has TRBV3-1 and TRBJ1-2. The CDR3 covers 14 residues. Per the germline V gene, CDR1 is LGHDT and CDR2 is YNNKEL (reference sequence). The CDR3 sequence is CASSHVGGYYGYTF. Full variable domain (remainder filled in from reference TRBV3-1 and TRBJ1-2): DTAVSQTPKYLVTQMGNDKSIKCEQNLGHDTMYWYKQDSKKFLKIMFSYNNKELIINETVPNRFSPKSPDKAHLNLHINSLELGDSAVYFCASSHVGGYYGYTFGSGTRLTVV.

V gene TRBV7-8 combines with J gene TRBJ2-7; lacking DNA, the TRBD1 call made by TCRdb goes unchecked. This CDR3 region has 14 residues. CDR1 is SGHVS, CDR2 FQNEAQ, per germline. CDR3 sequence: CASTQGRQGYEQYF.

This CDR3 is CASSLAGQGGYEQYF. The V call is TRBV7-2, the J call TRBJ2-7; TCRdb returns TRBD1, unconfirmable since there is no DNA. Germline CDR1 reads SGHTA; CDR2 reads FQGNSA. This CDR3 contains 15 residues.

The chain carries TRBV6-5 and TRBJ2-3; TCRdb's D gene call, TRBD2, goes unchecked for lack of DNA. Germline V gene lookup returns CDR1 MNHEY and CDR2 SVGAGI. The CDR3 is 18 amino acids. The chain's CDR3 is CASSSRGPGSGSTDTQYF.

This chain joins TRBV5-4 and TRBJ2-3; TCRdb reports TRBD2, a call that lacks DNA to check it against. The CDR3 spans 21 residues. The germline V gene has CDR1 SGHNT and CDR2 YYREEE (reference sequence). The CDR3 loop is CASSLARGWTSGRYSTDTQYF.

This CDR3 reads CASSLGTGGAIQPQHF. This chain joins TRBV4-1 and TRBJ1-5; absent DNA, TCRdb's TRBD1 call cannot be checked. The CDR3 has 16 amino acids. Germline values: CDR1 MGHRA, CDR2 YSYEKL.